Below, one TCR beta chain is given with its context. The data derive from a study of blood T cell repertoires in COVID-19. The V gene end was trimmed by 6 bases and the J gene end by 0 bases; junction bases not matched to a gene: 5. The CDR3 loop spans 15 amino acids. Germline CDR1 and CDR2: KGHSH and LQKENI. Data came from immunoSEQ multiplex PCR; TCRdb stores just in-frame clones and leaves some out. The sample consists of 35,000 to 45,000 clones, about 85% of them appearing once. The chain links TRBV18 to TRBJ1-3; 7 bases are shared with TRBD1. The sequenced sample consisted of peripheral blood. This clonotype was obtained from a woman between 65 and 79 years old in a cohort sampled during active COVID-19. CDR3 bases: TGTGCCAGCTCGCCGACAGGGACCTCTGGAAACACCATATATTTT. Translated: CASSPTGTSGNTIYF. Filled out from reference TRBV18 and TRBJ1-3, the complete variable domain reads NAGVMQNPRHLVRRRGQEARLRCSPMKGHSHVYWYRQLPEEGLKFMVYLQKENIIDESGMPKERFSAEFPKEGPSILRIQQVVRGDSAAYFCASSPTGTSGNTIYFGEGSWLTVV.